This T cell receptor (beta chain) was captured in a study of T-cell memory formation after mild COVID-19. General study results and limits: The main location of contracting CD4+ clones was CM and EM, and that of contracting CD8+ clones was EMRA. The appearance of some responding clones in pre-infection memory suggested that cross-reactive memory joined.

Sample barcodes and UMIs were carried by the TCR alpha and TCR beta cDNA libraries that 5'RACE generated with constant-segment primers. MiXCR, run by TCRdb on the 5' RACE reads, gives a single entry per CDR3 protein. Of 580,000 or so distinct CDR3 sequences listed, around 16% are singletons. This clonotype turned up a few times. Its antigen is unidentified. The CDR3 covers 15 residues. Germline assignment: CDR1 SGHTA and CDR2 FQGNSA. The J segment lost 4 bases and the V segment lost 5 bases, leaving 5 bases of the junction unmatched. The origin of this receptor is an adult woman who had mild COVID-19 (a few samples of this study predate the infection). Cell type and time point are not known. What was sequenced was PBMCs or a T cell subset sorted from them (not recorded which). This sequence joins TRBV7-2 and TRBJ2-7, with 13 positions matching TRBD2. The chain's CDR3 is CASSLGLAGLYEQYF. The DNA for the CDR3 is TGTGCCAGCAGCCTGGGACTAGCGGGGTTGTACGAGCAGTACTTC.